Each of the 14 T cell receptor beta chains below was sequenced from the same sample in a study of identifying expanded T cells in peripheral blood. Assay used: immunoSEQ multiplex PCR; TCRdb lists only in-frame clones, some missing. The sample shows roughly 86,000 clones, around 84% of them seen only once. Specimen: blood. These receptors were obtained from a person aged 18 to 75 in good health.

The rearrangement joins TRBV4-3 to TRBJ2-7; D is unclear. The CDR3 runs to 15 residues. The V gene's germline CDR1 is LGHNA and CDR2 YSLEER. V was shortened by 0 bases and J by 4 bases, with 13 bases between the two germline ends. The CDR3 sequence is CASSQEVQAGYEQYF. The CDR3, as DNA: TGCGCCAGCAGCCAAGAGGTTCAGGCCGGGTACGAGCAGTACTTC.

Written as DNA, the CDR3 is TGTGCCAGCAGCCCCGGGACAGGGGTGCGAGAAAAACTGTTTTTT. Translated, it gives CASSPGTGVREKLFF. This chain links TRBV5-6 with TRBJ1-4; 10 bases are shared with TRBD1. The CDR3 is 15 amino acids. Germline V gene data show CDR1 as SGHDT and CDR2 as YYEEEE. V dropped 4 bases and J dropped 8; count of bases not matched to a gene: 8.

The chain combines TRBV6-6 with TRBJ1-1, with TRBD1 as a possible D gene (5 bases). The V and J ends lost 8 bases and 4 bases respectively, with 20 bases between them. The CDR3 is 15 residues long. From germline, CDR1 is MNHNY and CDR2 SVGAGI (reference sequence). The CDR3, as DNA: TGTGCCAGCGGCCCACAGGAGGGTTGGGGCACTGAAGCTTTCTTT. Protein: CASGPQEGWGTEAFF.

This clone was seen a handful of times. The CDR3 DNA is TGTGCCAGCAGCTTAAGGCCCCTGGCGGCAGGCTACACCTTC. Translated, it gives CASSLRPLAAGYTF. The rearrangement joins TRBV7-6 to TRBJ1-2; D remains unclear. CDR3 length: 14 residues. CDR1 is SGHVS, CDR2 FNYEAQ, per germline. V lost 2 bases and J lost 8, with 15 bases in between.

The rearrangement uses TRBV18 and TRBJ2-1; perhaps TRBD1 as D (6 bases). There are 16 residues in the CDR3. The V gene lost 2 bases and the J gene lost 4 bases, with 15 bases spanning the gap. CDR1 KGHSH and CDR2 LQKENI come from the germline V gene. The CDR3 sequence: CASSPGLQGLYNEQFF. CDR3 DNA sequence: TGTGCCAGCTCACCAGGTTTACAGGGCCTGTACAATGAGCAGTTCTTC. Based on the CDR3 plus reference TRBV18 and TRBJ2-1, the full variable domain is NAGVMQNPRHLVRRRGQEARLRCSPMKGHSHVYWYRQLPEEGLKFMVYLQKENIIDESGMPKERFSAEFPKEGPSILRIQQVVRGDSAAYFCASSPGLQGLYNEQFFGPGTRLTVL.

This clone was seen just once. The rearrangement uses TRBV2 and TRBJ2-1; D is possibly TRBD2 (5 bases). Trimming took off 7 bases at V and 7 bases at J, with 11 bases between the two ends. Germline lookup yields CDR1 SNHLY and CDR2 FYNNEI. This CDR3 is built from 12 residues. DNA for the CDR3: TGTGCCAGCATCCGGGGTTGGAATGAGCAGTTCTTC. Translating gives CASIRGWNEQFF.

The chain is built from TRBV7-6 and TRBJ1-4; a possible D gene is TRBD1 (5 bases). Germline V gene lookup returns CDR1 SGHVS and CDR2 FNYEAQ. Trimming cost V 5 bases and J 7 bases, with 17 bases left between them. The CDR3 covers 15 residues. Written as DNA, the CDR3 is TGTGCCAGCAGCCTAAACGGTCAGGGACGTGAAAAACTGTTTTTT. Protein: CASSLNGQGREKLFF.

The chain recombines TRBV7-6 with TRBJ2-5; 7 bases are shared with TRBD1. With V trimmed by 5 bases and J by 3 bases, 3 bases remained unmatched. Germline CDR1 reads SGHVS; CDR2 reads FNYEAQ. CDR3 length: 13 residues. This chain's CDR3 is CASSPGQKETQYF. In DNA, the CDR3 is TGTGCCAGCAGCCCGGGACAGAAAGAGACCCAGTACTTC.

The CDR3 loop is CASSPPQGWNSPLHF. CDR3 sequence (DNA): TGTGCCAGCTCACCACCGCAGGGTTGGAATTCACCCCTCCACTTT. The V call is TRBV18, the J call TRBJ1-6; perhaps TRBD1 as D (5 bases). With 0 bases removed from V and 7 bases from J, the gap between germline ends came to 10 bases. The CDR3 length is 15 residues. CDR1 is KGHSH, CDR2 LQKENI, per germline.

This chain joins TRBV6-6 and TRBJ1-6; TRBD1 might be the D (5 bases). Germline assignment: CDR1 MNHNY and CDR2 SVGAGI (reference sequence). Trimming left V 7 bases short and J 7 bases short, with 11 bases between. This CDR3 comprises 13 residues. CDR3 amino acids: CASNTGGNSPLHF. CDR3 DNA: TGTGCCAGCAATACCGGGGGGAATTCACCCCTCCACTTT.

The V gene is TRBV30, the J gene TRBJ1-1, with 9 positions matching TRBD1. The ends lost 2 bases at V and 2 bases at J; junction bases unmatched: 6. The CDR3 totals 15 residues. Germline CDR1 is GTSNPN and CDR2 is SVGIG (reference sequence). The CDR3 DNA follows: TGTGCCTGGAGTACGGGGACAGGGATAAACACTGAAGCTTTCTTT. The encoded protein is CAWSTGTGINTEAFF.

The chain is built from TRBV5-6 and TRBJ1-6; no definite D call. V gave up 2 bases and J gave up 13 bases, with 13 bases separating them. CDR1 SGHDT and CDR2 YYEEEE come from the germline V gene. The CDR3 has 13 amino acids. CDR3 region: CASSFSGFGPLHF. The CDR3 nucleotides read TGTGCCAGCAGCTTTTCGGGCTTTGGCCCCCTCCACTTT.

V is TRBV7-2 and J is TRBJ2-7; 8 nucleotides match TRBD1. The V gene end was trimmed by 3 bases and the J gene end by 4 bases; junction bases not matched to a gene: 5. CDR1 is SGHTA and CDR2 is FQGNSA in the germline V gene. This CDR3 comprises 14 residues. The CDR3 region is CASSFGQGEYEQYF. The CDR3 DNA is TGTGCCAGCAGCTTCGGACAGGGCGAATACGAGCAGTACTTC.

The V gene is TRBV18, the J gene TRBJ1-2; D is possibly TRBD1 (5 bases). Trimming removed 3 bases from V and 10 bases from J, with 15 bases in between. Germline V gene data show CDR1 as KGHSH and CDR2 as LQKENI. The CDR3 has 13 amino acids. For the CDR3, the DNA is TGTGCCAGCTCACCCGGGCAGGGATTCGACTACACCTTC. Translation gives CASSPGQGFDYTF.